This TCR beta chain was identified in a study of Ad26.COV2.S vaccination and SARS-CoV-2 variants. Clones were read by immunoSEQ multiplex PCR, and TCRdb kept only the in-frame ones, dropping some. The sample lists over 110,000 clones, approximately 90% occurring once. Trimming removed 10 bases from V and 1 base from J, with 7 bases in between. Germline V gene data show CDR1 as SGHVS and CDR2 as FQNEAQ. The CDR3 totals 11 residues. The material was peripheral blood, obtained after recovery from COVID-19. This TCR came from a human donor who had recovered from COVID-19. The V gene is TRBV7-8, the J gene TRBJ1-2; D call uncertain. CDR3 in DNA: TGTGCCATAAGCGATAACTATGGCTACACCTTC. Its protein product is CAISDNYGYTF.